The 18 T cell receptor beta chains listed next were all sequenced from one sample in a study of blood T cell repertoires in COVID-19 (TCRdb year 2020). To prepare the library, the immunoSEQ multiplex PCR assay was applied. TCRdb retrieved this table from immuneACCESS and kept in-frame rearrangements only. Not all clones are present; in checked studies, unresolved V genes account for under half, and no reason is known for the remainder. Recorded for this sample are some 150,000 clones; around nine tenths of them occurred a single time. The ten largest make up 2% to 3% of the sample. The sample comprised peripheral blood. The receptors were gathered from an older woman with acute or convalescent COVID-19.

The CDR3 DNA reads as TGTGCCAGCTCGCGTGACAGAGGAGAGACCCAGTACTTC. Translated, it gives CASSRDRGETQYF. The chain recombines TRBV18 with TRBJ2-5; D might be TRBD1 (5 bases). The V and J ends lost 6 bases and 4 bases respectively, with 12 bases between them. The CDR3 is 13 amino acids. Germline V gene lookup returns CDR1 KGHSH and CDR2 LQKENI.

J is TRBJ2-2 and V is TRBV3-1 (or the pseudogene TRBV3-2); 7 positions match TRBD2. Per the germline V gene, CDR1 is LGHDT and CDR2 is YNNKEL (reference sequence). J lost 1 base, V lost 6 bases, and 8 bases had no gene match. CDR3 size: 16 residues. CDR3 region: CASSLRPSGNTGELFF. The CDR3 DNA is TGTGCCAGCAGTCTCAGGCCTAGCGGGAACACCGGGGAGCTGTTTTTT.

The chain combines TRBV30 with TRBJ2-7; 8 bases fit TRBD1. V gave up 0 bases and J gave up 2 bases; unmatched junction bases: 12. The germline CDR1 and CDR2 sequences are GTSNPN and SVGIG (reference sequence). The CDR3 loop spans 17 amino acids. CDR3 sequence: CAWSVDLQGQATYEQYF. The CDR3 nucleotides read TGTGCCTGGAGTGTAGACTTGCAGGGACAGGCGACCTACGAGCAGTACTTC.

The J gene is TRBJ2-3, the V gene TRBV6-1; 13 positions match TRBD2. Germline V gene data show CDR1 as MNHNS and CDR2 as SASEGT. This CDR3 comprises 16 residues. V shed 4 bases and J 1 base; nucleotides not matched to a gene: 2. CDR3 sequence reads: CASSVTSGGGTDTQYF. The CDR3 DNA reads TGTGCCAGCAGTGTTACTAGCGGGGGGGGCACAGATACGCAGTATTTT.

The chain uses TRBV18 and TRBJ2-1; tentatively, D is TRBD1 (6 bases). Deletions cut 4 bases from V and 4 bases from J, with 17 bases between. CDR3 length: 16 residues. In germline, CDR1 is KGHSH, CDR2 LQKENI. CDR3 loop: CASSLRVWDTYNEQFF. Written as DNA, the CDR3 is TGTGCCAGCTCACTCCGGGTATGGGACACTTACAATGAGCAGTTCTTC.

V gene TRBV7-9 combines with J gene TRBJ2-3; 10 bases are a match to TRBD1. The CDR3 has 17 residues. With V trimmed by 7 bases and J by 6 bases, 16 bases remained unmatched. Germline V gene data show CDR1 as SEHNR and CDR2 as FQNEAQ (reference sequence). As DNA, the CDR3 is TGTGCCAGCACCTACGGACCGGGACAGGGGCCCACGGATACGCAGTATTTT. Translated: CASTYGPGQGPTDTQYF.

This clone was observed a single time. The rearrangement uses TRBV19 and TRBJ2-2, with 7 bases identical to TRBD1. J lost 2 bases, V lost 8 bases, and 8 bases had no gene match. Germline V gene data show CDR1 as LNHDA and CDR2 as SQIVND (reference sequence). The CDR3 is 15 residues long. Here the CDR3 reads CASHPGQANTGELFF. The CDR3 DNA sequence: TGTGCCAGTCATCCCGGACAGGCTAACACCGGGGAGCTGTTTTTT.

This clone was counted once. V is TRBV4-1 and J is TRBJ1-1, with 8 bases matching TRBD1. V dropped 0 bases and J dropped 6; count of bases not matched to a gene: 9. Per germline, CDR1 MGHRA and CDR2 YSYEKL. The CDR3 runs to 16 residues. This CDR3 is CASSQDGTGGRAEAFF. The CDR3 bases are TGCGCCAGCAGCCAAGATGGAACAGGGGGTCGGGCTGAAGCTTTCTTT.

The CDR3 loop is CASKPGAENYGYTF. The DNA for the CDR3 is TGCGCCAGCAAACCAGGGGCCGAAAACTATGGCTACACCTTC. The chain has TRBV5-1 and TRBJ1-2; weak D call: TRBD1 (6 bases). This CDR3 has 14 residues. Trimming removed 6 bases at V and 2 bases at J, with 14 bases between. Germline values: CDR1 SGHRS, CDR2 YFSETQ. The variable domain in full, with the rest retrieved from reference TRBV5-1 and TRBJ1-2, is KAGVTQTPRYLIKTRGQQVTLSCSPISGHRSVSWYQQTPGQGLQFLFEYFSETQRNKGNFPGRFSGRQFSNSRSEMNVSTLELGDSALYLCASKPGAENYGYTFGSGTRLTVV.

This chain uses TRBV2 with TRBJ1-2; 7 bases line up with TRBD1. The CDR3 totals 14 residues. V was clipped by 10 bases and J by 4 bases; unmatched bases: 12. Germline CDR1 SNHLY, CDR2 FYNNEI. Here the CDR3 DNA reads TGTGCCACTGCACCGGACAGGCCCTTCTATGGCTACACCTTC. It encodes CATAPDRPFYGYTF.

The V gene is TRBV10-3, the J gene TRBJ2-1; 10 bases agree with TRBD2. This CDR3 is built from 16 residues. CDR1 is ENHRY, CDR2 SYGVKD, per germline. V trimming: 0 bases; J trimming: 6 bases; junction bases outside the gene matches: 5. CDR3 loop: CAISESERGGSNEQFF. As DNA, the CDR3 is TGTGCCATCAGTGAGTCGGAGCGGGGGGGAAGCAATGAGCAGTTCTTC.

The rearrangement joins TRBV6-1 to TRBJ2-1; D might be TRBD1 (5 bases). This CDR3 has 12 amino acids. V gave up 2 bases and J gave up 8 bases, with 7 bases separating them. The germline V gene has CDR1 MNHNS and CDR2 SASEGT. The CDR3 nucleotides read TGTGCCAGCAGTGAACAGGGATATGAGCAGTTCTTC. Translated: CASSEQGYEQFF.

V and J are TRBV9 and TRBJ1-4; TRBD1 matches 8 bases. J was trimmed by 8 bases and V by 0 bases; bases with no gene match: 6. Germline CDR1 and CDR2: SGDLS and YYNGEE. This CDR3 comprises 15 residues. The DNA of the CDR3 is TGTGCCAGCAGCGTAGCTGGACAGGGAGGGGAAAAACTGTTTTTT. Protein: CASSVAGQGGEKLFF.

This clone was found once. The rearrangement uses TRBV19 and TRBJ2-3; TRBD1 agrees at 8 bases. Trimming removed 6 bases from V and 5 bases from J; junction bases left unmatched: 10. CDR3 length: 15 residues. Germline V gives CDR1 LNHDA, CDR2 SQIVND (reference sequence). The CDR3 region has the DNA TGTGCCAGTAGCCCAGGGACAGGCTCGGGAGATACGCAGTATTTT. Protein product: CASSPGTGSGDTQYF.

DNA for the CDR3: TGTGCCAGCTCCGGGACAGGAGGGGTGTCCTACAATGAGCAGTTCTTC. As protein: CASSGTGGVSYNEQFF. The chain joins TRBV2 to TRBJ2-1; 8 bases line up with TRBD1. The ends lost 8 bases at V and 1 base at J; junction bases unmatched: 10. Per germline, CDR1 SNHLY and CDR2 FYNNEI. The CDR3 consists of 16 residues.

This rearrangement joins TRBV6-2 or TRBV6-3 to TRBJ2-2; no definite D call. V lost 1 base, J lost 0 bases, and 6 bases lay in between. CDR1 MNHEY and CDR2 SVGEGT come from the germline V gene. The CDR3 is 15 residues long. The CDR3 loop reads CASSYYSANTGELFF. CDR3 nucleotides: TGTGCCAGCAGTTACTACTCGGCGAACACCGGGGAGCTGTTTTTT.

The V gene is TRBV7-9, the J gene TRBJ1-1, with TRBD1 matching over 12 bases. In germline, CDR1 is SEHNR, CDR2 FQNEAQ (reference sequence). This CDR3 region has 17 residues. Germline trimming cut 7 bases from V and 5 bases from J; bases unmatched to any gene: 14. CDR3 in DNA: TGTGCCAGCAACACCCAGGGGACAGGGGGCGCGGGGACTGAAGCTTTCTTT. Translating it yields CASNTQGTGGAGTEAFF. Using reference TRBV7-9 and TRBJ1-1 for the parts outside the CDR3, the full variable domain is DTGVSQNPRHKITKRGQNVTFRCDPISEHNRLYWYRQTLGQGPEFLTYFQNEAQLEKSRLLSDRFSAERPKGSFSTLEIQRTEQGDSAMYLCASNTQGTGGAGTEAFFGQGTRLTVV.

The chain joins TRBV28 to TRBJ2-3; D perhaps matches TRBD2 (7 bases). The ends were cut back, 8 bases at V and 5 bases at J, with 20 bases in the middle. CDR3 length equals 15 residues. Germline CDR1 MDHEN, CDR2 SYDVKM. DNA for the CDR3: TGTGCCAGCCGCGAGGGGGGGGCTTCGATAGATACGCAGTATTTT. Its protein product is CASREGGASIDTQYF. The full variable domain, its missing parts supplied by reference TRBV28 and TRBJ2-3, is DVKVTQSSRYLVKRTGEKVFLECVQDMDHENMFWYRQDPGLGLRLIYFSYDVKMKEKGDIPEGYSVSREKKERFSLILESASTNQTSMYLCASREGGASIDTQYFGPGTRLTVL.